This TCR beta chain was sequenced for a study of CD8 T cells in ankylosing spondylitis. CDR3 length: 13 amino acids. The V gene end was trimmed by 7 bases and the J gene end by 6 bases; junction bases not matched to a gene: 4. Study-level findings and limits: For ankylosing spondylitis blood, a TCR beta motif of about eight highly homologous variants appeared characteristic.

A remark on this clonotype: Its specificity is not known.

TCRdb fed the 5' RACE reads into MiXCR, producing one record per CDR3 protein. In the table there are roughly 700,000 distinct CDR3 sequences, 15% to 20% of which are singletons. The sample consisted of blood, either unsorted or a sorted T cell fraction (not recorded which). The TCR comes from a male donor with ankylosing spondylitis. This chain connects TRBV12-3 or TRBV12-4 to TRBJ2-5; 11 bases agree with TRBD1. The CDR3 nucleotides are TGTGCCAGCAAGGGGACAGGGGGTAAGACCCAGTACTTC. This sequence encodes CASKGTGGKTQYF.